The 30 T cell receptor beta chains below were found in one sample sequenced in a study of blood T cell repertoires in COVID-19. Method: immunoSEQ multiplex PCR; TCRdb's copy keeps in-frame clones and lacks some. The sample records 150,000 to 180,000 clones, 75% to 90% being singletons. Sequenced sample: peripheral blood. The receptor set was obtained from a woman in her forties with acute or convalescent COVID-19.

The chain couples TRBV18 to TRBJ2-7, with TRBD1 matching over 7 bases. Unmatched junction bases numbered 9, after V lost 4 bases and J lost 0 bases. CDR1 and CDR2 from the germline V gene are KGHSH and LQKENI. The CDR3 consists of 16 residues. CDR3 amino acids: CASSQKTGKFSYEQYF. CDR3 in DNA: TGTGCCAGCTCACAGAAGACAGGGAAGTTCTCCTACGAGCAGTACTTC. The whole variable domain, remainder taken from reference TRBV18 and TRBJ2-7, is NAGVMQNPRHLVRRRGQEARLRCSPMKGHSHVYWYRQLPEEGLKFMVYLQKENIIDESGMPKERFSAEFPKEGPSILRIQQVVRGDSAAYFCASSQKTGKFSYEQYFGPGTRLTVT.

V usage is TRBV3-1 (or the pseudogene TRBV3-2) and J usage is TRBJ1-5, with 9 positions matching TRBD1. Unmatched junction bases numbered 6, after V lost 4 bases and J lost 5 bases. CDR3 length: 15 amino acids. Germline V CDR1 and CDR2: LGHDT, YNNKEL (reference sequence). The CDR3 region is CASSLGQGLHQPQHF. CDR3 coding DNA: TGTGCCAGCAGCCTAGGACAGGGGCTTCATCAGCCCCAGCATTTT.

This chain links TRBV5-1 with TRBJ2-2, with D perhaps matching TRBD1 (5 bases). Trimming cost V 4 bases and J 3 bases, with 16 bases left between them. CDR3 size: 16 residues. CDR1 and CDR2 from the germline V gene are SGHRS and YFSETQ. The CDR3 sequence is CASSLQVYQDTGELFF. The DNA of the CDR3 is TGCGCCAGCAGCCTACAGGTCTACCAGGACACCGGGGAGCTGTTTTTT.

The rearrangement joins TRBV3-1 (or the pseudogene TRBV3-2) to TRBJ1-1; 7 nucleotides agree with TRBD1. From germline, CDR1 is LGHDT and CDR2 YNNKEL (reference sequence). V dropped 1 base and J dropped 5; count of bases not matched to a gene: 4. The CDR3 is 14 amino acids. The CDR3 region has the DNA TGTGCCAGCAGCCAAGTCCAGGGGGTAACTGAAGCTTTCTTT. Protein product: CASSQVQGVTEAFF.

The chain uses TRBV12-3 or TRBV12-4 and TRBJ1-1, with unresolved D. Trimming shortened V by 3 bases and J by 4 bases, and 3 bases separated the two germline ends. This CDR3 has 11 residues. The CDR3 here is CASSFGTEAFF. The CDR3 DNA follows: TGTGCCAGCAGTTTCGGCACTGAAGCTTTCTTT.

In its sample, this clone was seen once. The chain employs TRBV7-2 and TRBJ2-6; TRBD1 agrees at 7 bases. The junction had 10 bases not matched to a gene; V was cut back by 2 bases and J by 0 bases. Germline V gene lookup returns CDR1 SGHTA and CDR2 FQGNSA. There are 19 residues in the CDR3. The CDR3 nucleotides are TGTGCCAGCAGCTTAAGGGGGCGGCCTCCCGCCTCTGGGGCCAACGTCCTGACTTTC. Translation gives CASSLRGRPPASGANVLTF.

This sequence joins TRBV19 and TRBJ1-5; 7 bases are shared with TRBD1. The CDR3 is 13 amino acids. The V segment lost 5 bases and the J segment 4 bases; nucleotides outside the gene matches: 2. CDR1 and CDR2 (germline): LNHDA, SQIVND (reference sequence). CDR3 loop: CASSSQGNQPQHF. CDR3 nucleotides: TGTGCCAGTAGTTCACAGGGGAATCAGCCCCAGCATTTT.

The chain has TRBV5-4 and TRBJ2-7; possibly TRBD2 for D (6 bases). The CDR3 extends over 17 amino acids. From germline, CDR1 is SGHNT and CDR2 YYREEE (reference sequence). The V end was cut by 4 bases, the J end by 5 bases, with 25 bases between. The CDR3 bases are TGTGCCAGCAGCCCGGGGGTTCAGGGTAGATATTATCACGAGCAGTACTTC. Translating gives CASSPGVQGRYYHEQYF.

The V call is TRBV13, the J call TRBJ1-1; perhaps TRBD1 as D (5 bases). The CDR3 consists of 15 residues. CDR1 is PRHDT, CDR2 FYEKMQ, per germline (reference sequence). V was trimmed by 3 bases and J by 3 bases, leaving 14 bases between them. CDR3 protein: CASSFPSGGYTEAFF. The DNA of the CDR3 is TGTGCCAGCAGCTTCCCCTCGGGGGGTTACACTGAAGCTTTCTTT. Filled out from reference TRBV13 and TRBJ1-1, the complete variable domain reads AAGVIQSPRHLIKEKRETATLKCYPIPRHDTVYWYQQGPGQDPQFLISFYEKMQSDKGSIPDRFSAQQFSDYHSELNMSSLELGDSALYFCASSFPSGGYTEAFFGQGTRLTVV.

This rearrangement joins TRBV19 to TRBJ1-5, with D unresolved. V lost 7 bases and J lost 7, with 14 bases in between. CDR1 and CDR2 from the germline V gene are LNHDA and SQIVND (reference sequence). This CDR3 is 13 amino acids long. This chain's CDR3 is CASTMGVWQPQHF. In DNA form, the CDR3 reads TGTGCCAGTACCATGGGAGTGTGGCAGCCCCAGCATTTT.

The chain combines TRBV14 with TRBJ1-5; D is undetermined. Per the germline V gene, CDR1 is SGHDN and CDR2 is FVKESK. The CDR3 is 18 amino acids. The germline V and J ends were trimmed by 2 bases and 0 bases, with 17 bases remaining between them. The CDR3 bases are TGTGCCAGCAGCCAAACCGGGTCTCATAAATATAGCAATCAGCCCCAGCATTTT. This codes for CASSQTGSHKYSNQPQHF.

The sample holds one count of this clone. This chain connects TRBV7-3 to TRBJ2-1; TRBD2 matches 7 bases. V gave up 5 bases and J gave up 4 bases; unmatched junction bases: 2. Germline V gene data show CDR1 as SGHTA and CDR2 as FQGTGA. This CDR3 has 13 residues. The CDR3 here is CASSGGEYNEQFF. The CDR3 DNA is TGTGCCAGCAGCGGGGGGGAATACAATGAGCAGTTCTTC.

The CDR3 protein is CASSSLGKAGELFF. The CDR3 DNA sequence: TGTGCCAGCAGTTCTCTCGGGAAGGCCGGGGAGCTGTTTTTT. The chain recombines TRBV27 with TRBJ2-2; D possibly corresponds to TRBD2 (5 bases). Germline V gives CDR1 MNHEY, CDR2 SMNVEV (reference sequence). With 4 bases removed from V and 6 bases from J, the gap between germline ends came to 12 bases. The CDR3 totals 14 residues.

This chain joins TRBV3-1 (or the pseudogene TRBV3-2) and TRBJ1-5; 7 nucleotides agree with TRBD1. The CDR3 totals 17 residues. V shed 1 base and J 5 bases; nucleotides not matched to a gene: 11. Germline V lookup: CDR1 LGHDT, CDR2 YNNKEL (reference sequence). The CDR3 nucleotides are TGTGCCAGCAGCCAAGGGTATGGACAGGTCACCTATCAGCCCCAGCATTTT. This sequence encodes CASSQGYGQVTYQPQHF.

This sequence joins TRBV3-1 (or the pseudogene TRBV3-2) and TRBJ1-4; TRBD1 matches 7 bases. The CDR3 has 18 residues. Germline V lookup: CDR1 LGHDT, CDR2 YNNKEL (reference sequence). V was pared by 5 bases and J by 0 bases, with 12 bases of the junction left unmatched. The CDR3 loop reads CASSEGSAGGTTNEKLFF. In DNA, the CDR3 is TGTGCCAGCAGCGAAGGATCGGCAGGGGGGACAACTAATGAAAAACTGTTTTTT.

This chain connects TRBV12-5 to TRBJ1-3, with TRBD1 as a possible D gene (5 bases). The CDR3 is made up of 18 amino acids. V was clipped by 1 base and J by 0 bases, with 16 bases between them. The germline V gene has CDR1 LGHNT and CDR2 FRNRAP. CDR3 DNA sequence: TGTGCTAGTGGTTTGGACGCAATCGACAGTCACTCTGGAAACACCATATATTTT. Encoded protein: CASGLDAIDSHSGNTIYF.

The J gene is TRBJ2-7, the V gene TRBV14; 7 bases align to TRBD1. With 2 bases clipped from V and 0 bases from J, the junction kept 4 bases outside the gene matches. The germline V gene encodes CDR1 SGHDN and CDR2 FVKESK. The CDR3 consists of 15 residues. In DNA, the CDR3 is TGTGCCAGCAGCCAAATGGACAGGTCCTCCTACGAGCAGTACTTC. As protein: CASSQMDRSSYEQYF.

This rearrangement joins TRBV30 to TRBJ2-2, with D maybe TRBD1 (5 bases). The CDR3 is made up of 12 amino acids. The germline V and J ends were trimmed by 7 bases and 6 bases, with 12 bases remaining between them. Per germline, CDR1 GTSNPN and CDR2 SVGIG (reference sequence). The CDR3 sequence: CAFGAHAGELFF. The CDR3 coding sequence is TGTGCCTTTGGGGCCCACGCCGGGGAGCTGTTTTTT.

V usage is TRBV27 and J usage is TRBJ1-4, with 7 bases that match TRBD1. The CDR3 covers 14 residues. V lost 5 bases to trimming and J lost 8 bases; unmatched junction nucleotides: 8. The germline V gene has CDR1 MNHEY and CDR2 SMNVEV (reference sequence). For the CDR3, the DNA is TGTGCCAGCAGTCCAGGGGGTATTAGGGAAAAACTGTTTTTT. This codes for CASSPGGIREKLFF.

The chain uses TRBV5-4 and TRBJ2-4; no definite D call. V lost 4 bases and J lost 0, with 8 bases in between. CDR3 length equals 14 residues. Germline-derived CDR1 and CDR2 are SGHNT and YYREEE (reference sequence). CDR3 DNA sequence: TGTGCCAGCAGCAAGAGTGTAGCCAAAAACATTCAGTACTTC. This sequence encodes CASSKSVAKNIQYF.

The chain combines TRBV5-1 with TRBJ1-5; D is undetermined. The CDR3 spans 14 residues. V dropped 2 bases and J dropped 0 bases, with 6 bases sitting between them. Looked up from germline, CDR1 is SGHRS and CDR2 is YFSETQ. The CDR3 protein is CASSFGDSNQPQHF. DNA for the CDR3: TGCGCCAGCAGCTTCGGAGATAGCAATCAGCCCCAGCATTTT.

The genes are TRBV12-5 and TRBJ2-3; TRBD2 aligns across 8 bases. V was clipped by 1 base and J by 4 bases; unmatched bases: 7. Germline values: CDR1 LGHNT, CDR2 FRNRAP. The CDR3 consists of 16 residues. CDR3 DNA sequence: TGTGCTAGTGGTTTGGGGGCGGGAGGTATCGCAGATACGCAGTATTTT. Protein sequence: CASGLGAGGIADTQYF.

The J gene is TRBJ1-3, the V gene TRBV28, with unresolved D. CDR3 length: 10 amino acids. The V end was cut by 8 bases, the J end by 13 bases, with 12 bases between. Looked up from germline, CDR1 is MDHEN and CDR2 is SYDVKM. CDR3 sequence (DNA): TGTGCCAGCGGGTGGGAGAAAATATATTTT. Translation gives CASGWEKIYF.

This clone was seen once. The genes are TRBV19 and TRBJ1-3; 8 nucleotides line up with TRBD1. V shed 7 bases, J shed 0 bases, and the junction held 8 bases outside the gene matches. Germline-derived CDR1 and CDR2 are LNHDA and SQIVND (reference sequence). This CDR3 is 16 amino acids long. CDR3 sequence reads: CASIRSGTGSGNTIYF. Here the CDR3 DNA reads TGTGCCAGTATTCGTTCCGGGACAGGCTCTGGAAACACCATATATTTT.

The gene calls are TRBV10-3 and TRBJ2-5, with no clear D. V was cut by 3 bases and J by 4 bases, with 9 bases left in between. CDR1 and CDR2 from the germline V gene are ENHRY and SYGVKD. The CDR3 is 13 amino acids. The CDR3 loop is CAISETRVETQYF. The CDR3 coding sequence is TGTGCCATCAGTGAAACCCGGGTAGAGACCCAGTACTTC.

The J gene is TRBJ1-4, the V gene TRBV30; 9 positions match TRBD1. There are 14 residues in the CDR3. The germline V gene encodes CDR1 GTSNPN and CDR2 SVGIG (reference sequence). V trimming: 0 bases; J trimming: 10 bases; junction bases outside the gene matches: 6. The CDR3 protein is CAWSVTGGEAKLFF. CDR3 DNA: TGTGCCTGGAGTGTAACAGGGGGCGAGGCAAAACTGTTTTTT.

This clone was detected only once. This chain connects TRBV5-1 to TRBJ2-3, with 10 bases that match TRBD2. Trimming removed 4 bases from V and 0 bases from J; junction bases left unmatched: 5. Germline CDR1 SGHRS, CDR2 YFSETQ. The CDR3 totals 16 residues. In DNA form, the CDR3 reads TGCGCCAGCAGCGCTGCACTAGCGGGGAGCACAGATACGCAGTATTTT. Amino acid sequence: CASSAALAGSTDTQYF.

J is TRBJ2-4 and V is TRBV30, with 11 nucleotides matching TRBD2. This CDR3 contains 13 residues. CDR1 and CDR2 (germline): GTSNPN, SVGIG (reference sequence). V shed 3 bases, J shed 12 bases, and the junction held 7 bases outside the gene matches. The CDR3 is CAWSTSGRWGQYF. CDR3 nucleotide sequence: TGTGCCTGGAGCACTAGCGGGAGATGGGGTCAGTACTTC. Using reference TRBV30 and TRBJ2-4 for the parts outside the CDR3, the full variable domain is SQTIHQWPATLVQPVGSPLSLECTVEGTSNPNLYWYRQAAGRGLQLLFYSVGIGQISSEVPQNLSASRPQDRQFILSSKKLLLSDSGFYLCAWSTSGRWGQYFGAGTRLSVL.

The rearrangement uses TRBV7-6 and TRBJ2-3; perhaps TRBD1 as D (6 bases). Germline values: CDR1 SGHVS, CDR2 FNYEAQ. The V end was cut by 5 bases, the J end by 2 bases, with 17 bases between. CDR3 length: 16 amino acids. The CDR3 reads CASSTNTRDNTDTQYF. CDR3 DNA: TGTGCCAGCAGCACGAATACCCGGGACAACACAGATACGCAGTATTTT.

V usage is TRBV3-1 (or the pseudogene TRBV3-2) and J usage is TRBJ1-4; D is perhaps TRBD1 (5 bases). Trimming removed 8 bases at V and 0 bases at J, with 13 bases between. This CDR3 has 15 residues. The germline V gene has CDR1 LGHDT and CDR2 YNNKEL (reference sequence). CDR3 in DNA: TGTGCCAGCGCCTATTCAGGGACAACTAATGAAAAACTGTTTTTT. It codes for CASAYSGTTNEKLFF.